This T cell receptor beta chain originates from a study of T cell responses to AZD1222 COVID-19 vaccine. For the study at large: Samples with a second dose at about 4 or about 12 weeks were pooled together.

The protocol was immunoSEQ multiplex PCR, while the TCRdb copy is restricted to in-frame clones and leaves out a portion. The table includes 180,000 or so clones, around 90% detected once. The material sequenced was peripheral blood, taken on day 0 of AZD1222 vaccination. This clonotype was obtained from an adult in good health.

The CDR3 spells CASSLATGPYGYTF. The CDR3 DNA sequence: TGTGCCAGCAGCTTGGCCACCGGCCCCTATGGCTACACCTTC. This chain joins TRBV5-6 and TRBJ1-2; D is ambiguous. CDR3 length equals 14 residues. With 0 bases removed from V and 4 bases from J, the gap between germline ends came to 10 bases. Germline CDR1 reads SGHDT; CDR2 reads YYEEEE.